These 29 T cell receptor beta chains came from one sample sequenced in a study of lymphopenia after photon versus proton radiotherapy. Profiled with immunoSEQ multiplex PCR; TCRdb holds only in-frame clones, not every one. In the table there are tens of thousands of clones, about 90% of which are singletons. The specimen comprised peripheral blood, sampled from a patient treated with proton-based radiotherapy. The source of these receptors is a man at least 80 years old with esophageal cancer.

The chain is built from TRBV4-1 and TRBJ2-1; 9 bases match TRBD2. Looked up from germline, CDR1 is MGHRA and CDR2 is YSYEKL. V was pared by 4 bases and J by 4 bases, with 5 bases of the junction left unmatched. This CDR3 contains 15 residues. The CDR3 DNA sequence: TGCGCCAGCAGCCTTAGCGGGAGTTTATACAATGAGCAGTTCTTC. This encodes CASSLSGSLYNEQFF.

V and J are TRBV2 and TRBJ2-1; tentatively, D is TRBD2 (6 bases). CDR3 length: 16 residues. Deletions cut 1 base from V and 3 bases from J, with 13 bases between. CDR1 and CDR2 from the germline V gene are SNHLY and FYNNEI. CDR3 coding DNA: TGTGCCAGCAGTGAAGGTTTAGCGGAGTACTACAATGAGCAGTTCTTC. Residues: CASSEGLAEYYNEQFF.

The chain uses TRBV2 and TRBJ1-1; D remains ambiguous. V lost 6 bases and J lost 1, with 12 bases in between. The germline V gene has CDR1 SNHLY and CDR2 FYNNEI. The CDR3 totals 14 residues. CDR3 nucleotides: TGTGCCAGCAGCCAACGACCTGCGAACACTGAAGCTTTCTTT. This translates into CASSQRPANTEAFF.

The chain recombines TRBV5-6 with TRBJ2-2; TRBD1 agrees at 10 bases. The ends lost 4 bases at V and 4 bases at J; junction bases unmatched: 4. Germline V gene data show CDR1 as SGHDT and CDR2 as YYEEEE. The CDR3 extends over 15 amino acids. CDR3 residues: CASSPTGGGTGELFF. CDR3 nucleotide sequence: TGTGCCAGCAGCCCGACAGGGGGCGGCACCGGGGAGCTGTTTTTT.

The chain couples TRBV6-5 to TRBJ1-2; the match to TRBD1 covers 9 bases. Germline CDR1 reads MNHEY; CDR2 reads SVGAGI. Germline trimming cut 6 bases from V and 8 bases from J; bases unmatched to any gene: 7. This CDR3 is 13 amino acids long. This chain's CDR3 is CASRRQGVKGYTF. CDR3 bases: TGTGCCAGCAGGAGACAGGGGGTGAAAGGCTACACCTTC.

This rearrangement joins TRBV9 to TRBJ2-2; no clear D. CDR1 and CDR2 from the germline V gene are SGDLS and YYNGEE. The V gene lost 0 bases and the J gene lost 1 base, with 4 bases spanning the gap. This CDR3 is built from 14 residues. The CDR3 bases are TGTGCCAGCAGCGTAGCGATGAACACCGGGGAGCTGTTTTTT. This translates into CASSVAMNTGELFF.

This chain connects TRBV18 to TRBJ1-6, with D unresolved. CDR1 and CDR2 (germline): KGHSH, LQKENI. The V end lost 5 bases, the J end lost 5 bases, and 10 bases lay between the germline ends. The CDR3 is 14 residues long. DNA for the CDR3: TGTGCCAGCTCAACCGGCGTCGATAATTCACCCCTCCACTTT. This encodes CASSTGVDNSPLHF.

V usage is TRBV18 and J usage is TRBJ2-7; 7 nucleotides match TRBD2. V dropped 3 bases and J dropped 0; count of bases not matched to a gene: 8. Germline-derived CDR1 and CDR2 are KGHSH and LQKENI. The CDR3 has 16 residues. DNA of the CDR3: TGTGCCAGCTCACCCAATGGCGGGGGATACTCCTACGAGCAGTACTTC. Its protein is CASSPNGGGYSYEQYF.

V gene TRBV9 combines with J gene TRBJ2-5; TRBD2 is a possible D gene (6 bases). CDR1 is SGDLS and CDR2 is YYNGEE in the germline V gene. Trimming removed 4 bases at V and 2 bases at J, with 15 bases between. CDR3 length: 15 amino acids. The CDR3 bases are TGTGCCAGCAGCCCTTTCTCGACTAGACAAGAGACCCAGTACTTC. This translates into CASSPFSTRQETQYF. Using reference TRBV9 and TRBJ2-5 for the parts outside the CDR3, the full variable domain is DSGVTQTPKHLITATGQRVTLRCSPRSGDLSVYWYQQSLDQGLQFLIQYYNGEERAKGNILERFSAQQFPDLHSELNLSSLELGDSALYFCASSPFSTRQETQYFGPGTRLLVL.

V and J are TRBV7-2 and TRBJ2-5; TRBD2 matches at 10 bases. Germline V gene data show CDR1 as SGHTA and CDR2 as FQGNSA. Unmatched junction bases numbered 7, after V lost 5 bases and J lost 7 bases. The CDR3 is 14 residues long. CDR3 region: CASSLGTSVLTQYF. DNA for the CDR3: TGTGCCAGCAGCCTCGGGACTAGCGTTTTGACCCAGTACTTC.

This clone is a singleton in its sample. CDR3: CAWSVPGTNEKLFF. CDR3 nucleotides: TGTGCCTGGAGTGTACCTGGAACTAATGAAAAACTGTTTTTT. This chain joins TRBV30 and TRBJ1-4; D call uncertain. Germline loops: CDR1 GTSNPN, CDR2 SVGIG (reference sequence). Trimming left V 0 bases short and J 1 base short, with 6 bases between. The CDR3 contains 14 residues.

The rearrangement uses TRBV5-1 and TRBJ1-2, with D uncertain. Germline-derived CDR1 and CDR2 are SGHRS and YFSETQ. The CDR3 loop spans 15 amino acids. V lost 6 bases and J 5 bases, leaving 20 bases between the germline ends. CDR3 nucleotides: TGCGCCAGCAAAGAGGGCCCCGACACAGTGTATGGCTACACCTTC. It translates to CASKEGPDTVYGYTF.

The rearrangement joins TRBV4-1 to TRBJ2-2; TRBD2 might be the D (6 bases). The germline CDR1 and CDR2 sequences are MGHRA and YSYEKL. V lost 1 base and J 0 bases, leaving 18 bases between the germline ends. CDR3 size: 19 residues. CDR3 region: CASSQGVWRGDTNTGELFF. Here the CDR3 DNA reads TGCGCCAGCAGCCAAGGGGTCTGGAGGGGAGATACGAACACCGGGGAGCTGTTTTTT.

The rearrangement links TRBV11-3 to TRBJ1-1, with unresolved D. V was shortened by 0 bases and J by 5 bases, with 10 bases between the two germline ends. The CDR3 is made up of 14 amino acids. Germline lookup yields CDR1 SGHNT and CDR2 YENEEA. CDR3 amino acids: CASSLEAGATEAFF. CDR3 nucleotide sequence: TGTGCCAGCAGCTTAGAGGCAGGAGCGACTGAAGCTTTCTTT.

This chain connects TRBV11-2 to TRBJ2-2; the D gene is possibly TRBD2 (6 bases). The CDR3 runs 17 residues. The germline V and J ends were trimmed by 0 bases and 1 base, with 12 bases remaining between them. CDR1 is SGHAT and CDR2 is FQNNGV in the germline V gene. CDR3 amino acids: CASSLDRMRGNTGELFF. In DNA, the CDR3 is TGTGCCAGCAGCTTAGATCGGATGCGGGGGAACACCGGGGAGCTGTTTTTT.

This clone was seen once. V gene TRBV7-3 combines with J gene TRBJ1-3, with TRBD1 identical over 9 bases. Trimming took 5 bases from V and 4 from J; bases not matched to a gene: 6. The CDR3 contains 15 residues. The germline gives CDR1 SGHTA, CDR2 FQGTGA. This chain's CDR3 is CASSIGTGIGNTIYF. CDR3 coding DNA: TGTGCCAGCAGCATCGGGACAGGGATAGGAAACACCATATATTTT.

The rearrangement joins TRBV6-6 to TRBJ2-7, with D perhaps matching TRBD2 (6 bases). Germline-derived CDR1 and CDR2 are MNHNY and SVGAGI (reference sequence). Between the trimmed V and J ends, which lost 7 bases and 6 bases, there was a span of 19 bases. The CDR3 is 14 residues long. The CDR3 coding sequence is TGTGCCAGCAATGCTCTACAGGAGGGGCGCGAGCAGTACTTC. Translation: CASNALQEGREQYF.

The V gene is TRBV29-1, the J gene TRBJ2-3; 8 bases agree with TRBD1. Germline V gene sequence: CDR1 SQVTM, CDR2 ANQGSEA. This CDR3 region has 11 residues. J lost 10 bases, V lost 5 bases, and 5 bases had no gene match. The CDR3 sequence: CSVSDRGAQYF. The CDR3 DNA reads TGCAGCGTTTCTGACAGGGGTGCGCAGTATTTT.

The DNA for the CDR3 is TGTGCCAGTAGTAAGAAGAACACTGAAGCTTTCTTT. It translates to CASSKKNTEAFF. J is TRBJ1-1 and V is TRBV19, with D unresolved. Germline V gives CDR1 LNHDA, CDR2 SQIVND (reference sequence). V was shortened by 4 bases and J by 1 base, with 4 bases between the two germline ends. This CDR3 is 12 amino acids long.

The rearrangement links TRBV7-2 to TRBJ2-5, with 10 nucleotides matching TRBD1. The CDR3 extends over 16 amino acids. Unmatched junction bases numbered 7, after V lost 2 bases and J lost 4 bases. Per the germline V gene, CDR1 is SGHTA and CDR2 is FQGNSA. The CDR3 DNA reads TGTGCCAGCAGCTTACGACGGGGGACAGGGGTAGAGACCCAGTACTTC. Protein: CASSLRRGTGVETQYF.

The chain employs TRBV5-1 and TRBJ2-3; 9 positions match TRBD1. The V gene end was trimmed by 6 bases and the J gene end by 5 bases; junction bases not matched to a gene: 7. The CDR3 contains 14 residues. Germline lookup yields CDR1 SGHRS and CDR2 YFSETQ. The CDR3 DNA sequence: TGCGCCAGCAACCCACAGGGGGCAAAAGATACGCAGTATTTT. Residues: CASNPQGAKDTQYF.

The rearrangement links TRBV19 to TRBJ1-4; D unresolved. Deletions cut 1 base from V and 7 bases from J, with 16 bases between. The CDR3 totals 16 residues. CDR1 and CDR2 (germline): LNHDA, SQIVND (reference sequence). Here the CDR3 reads CASSIGLAGEGEKLFF. In DNA form, the CDR3 reads TGTGCCAGTAGTATAGGTTTGGCAGGTGAAGGTGAAAAACTGTTTTTT.

The rearrangement joins TRBV4-2 to TRBJ1-2; D gene ambiguous. The germline CDR1 and CDR2 sequences are LGHNA and YNFKEQ. V was trimmed by 0 bases and J by 1 base, leaving 12 bases between them. The CDR3 is 16 residues long. Here the CDR3 reads CASSQEVRINNYGYTF. Written as DNA, the CDR3 is TGTGCCAGCAGCCAAGAGGTCAGGATTAATAACTATGGCTACACCTTC.

The chain combines TRBV7-9 with TRBJ1-2; D might be TRBD1 (5 bases). Deletions cut 8 bases from V and 5 bases from J, with 12 bases between. The CDR3 is 12 residues long. Germline CDR1 is SEHNR and CDR2 is FQNEAQ (reference sequence). The CDR3 bases are TGTGCCAGCCCGGACATTGCTTATGGCTACACCTTC. Its translation is CASPDIAYGYTF.

The CDR3 DNA is TGCGCCAGCAGCTTTCCGGGGGGTGACACCGGGGAGCTGTTTTTT. This gives the protein CASSFPGGDTGELFF. This sequence joins TRBV5-1 and TRBJ2-2, with TRBD2 identical over 7 bases. CDR3 length: 15 amino acids. The ends lost 2 bases at V and 3 bases at J; junction bases unmatched: 4. Germline V lookup: CDR1 SGHRS, CDR2 YFSETQ.

The chain combines TRBV7-2 with TRBJ2-5; TRBD2 aligns across 7 bases. CDR3 length: 15 amino acids. Germline assignment: CDR1 SGHTA and CDR2 FQGNSA. V lost 1 base, J lost 3 bases, and 5 bases stayed unmatched. The CDR3 region is CASSLGGRAEETQYF. CDR3 sequence (DNA): TGTGCCAGCAGCTTAGGGGGGAGGGCAGAAGAGACCCAGTACTTC.

The genes are TRBV29-1 and TRBJ2-7; the D gene is possibly TRBD2 (7 bases). The length of the CDR3 is 13 residues. Trimming removed 4 bases from V and 3 bases from J, with 13 bases in between. Germline loops: CDR1 SQVTM, CDR2 ANQGSEA. Here the CDR3 DNA reads TGCAGCGTTGGGGGGGCTAGCGGCTACGAGCAGTACTTC. This codes for CSVGGASGYEQYF.

The chain carries TRBV2 and TRBJ2-2; 8 positions agree with TRBD2. J lost 4 bases, V lost 4 bases, and 8 bases had no gene match. CDR3 length equals 16 residues. Germline V CDR1 and CDR2: SNHLY, FYNNEI. The CDR3 DNA follows: TGTGCCAGCAGTGTTCGTCGGGGGGGCCTCACCGGGGAGCTGTTTTTT. Residues: CASSVRRGGLTGELFF. Looking up the rest from reference TRBV2 and TRBJ2-2 gives the full variable domain: EPEVTQTPSHQVTQMGQEVILRCVPISNHLYFYWYRQILGQKVEFLVSFYNNEISEKSEIFDDQFSVERPDGSNFTLKIRSTKLEDSAMYFCASSVRRGGLTGELFFGEGSRLTVL.

V usage is TRBV5-1 and J usage is TRBJ1-6; D unclear. This CDR3 has 13 amino acids. Looked up from germline, CDR1 is SGHRS and CDR2 is YFSETQ. Between the trimmed V and J ends, which lost 2 bases and 12 bases, there was a span of 12 bases. The DNA for the CDR3 is TGCGCCAGCAGCTTAGGCCGAATCGAACCCCTCCACTTT. Translated: CASSLGRIEPLHF.